The subject of this entry is one TCR beta chain. The antigen remains undetermined. Germline CDR1 and CDR2: LNHNV and YYDKDF (reference sequence). The CDR3 covers 17 residues. V dropped 3 bases and J dropped 3; count of bases not matched to a gene: 7. Sequencing used cDNA as its template, made by extracting RNA and reverse transcribing it. Clones were read by immunoSEQ multiplex PCR, and TCRdb kept only the in-frame ones, dropping some. The top ten clones hold roughly 0.99% of a sample with roughly 140,000 clones, 51% of them seen once. This entry comes from a study of CD8+ T cells in alopecia areata. Study summary: Patients received oral tofacitinib, 5 to 10 mg twice daily, for moderate-to-severe alopecia areata. Broader study findings: Normal skin contains resident alphabeta T cells, and these are also sequenced in scalp samples. Affected scalp, especially in alopecia totalis/universalis, had a higher clonality than normal scalp did.

PBMCs provided sorted CD4+ and CD8+ T cells. The source material was CD4+ T cells sorted from blood, sampled at week 0. This clonotype originated in a human donor with alopecia areata. This rearrangement joins TRBV15 to TRBJ2-1, with 11 nucleotides matching TRBD2. The CDR3 protein is CATSSRSGRALYNEQFF. CDR3 DNA sequence: TGTGCCACCAGCAGCCGTAGCGGGAGGGCCCTCTACAATGAGCAGTTCTTC.